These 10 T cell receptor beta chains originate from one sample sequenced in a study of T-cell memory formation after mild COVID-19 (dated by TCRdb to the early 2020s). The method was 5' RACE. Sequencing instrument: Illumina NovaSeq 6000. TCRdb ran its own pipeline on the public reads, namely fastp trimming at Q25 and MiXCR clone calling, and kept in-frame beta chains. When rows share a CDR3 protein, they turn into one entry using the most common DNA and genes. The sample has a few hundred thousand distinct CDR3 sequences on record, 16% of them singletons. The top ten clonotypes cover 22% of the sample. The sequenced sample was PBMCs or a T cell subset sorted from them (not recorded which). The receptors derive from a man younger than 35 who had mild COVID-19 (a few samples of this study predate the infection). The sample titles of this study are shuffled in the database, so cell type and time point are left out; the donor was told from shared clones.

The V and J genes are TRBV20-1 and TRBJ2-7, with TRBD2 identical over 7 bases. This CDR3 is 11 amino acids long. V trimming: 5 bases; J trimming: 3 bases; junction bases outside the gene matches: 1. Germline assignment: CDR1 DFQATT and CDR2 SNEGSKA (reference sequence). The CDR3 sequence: CSAREDYEQYF. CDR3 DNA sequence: TGCAGTGCTCGGGAGGACTACGAGCAGTACTTC.

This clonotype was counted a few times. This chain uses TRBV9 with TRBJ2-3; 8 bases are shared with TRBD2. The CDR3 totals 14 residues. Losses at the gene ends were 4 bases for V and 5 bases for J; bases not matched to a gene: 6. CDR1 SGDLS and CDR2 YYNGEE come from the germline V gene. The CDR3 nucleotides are TGTGCCAGCAGCACTAGCGGCCGAGAAGATACGCAGTATTTT. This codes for CASSTSGREDTQYF.

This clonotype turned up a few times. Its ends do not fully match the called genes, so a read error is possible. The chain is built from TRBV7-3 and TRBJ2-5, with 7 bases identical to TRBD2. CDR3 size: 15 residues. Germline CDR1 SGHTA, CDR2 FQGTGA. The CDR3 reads CASSLTGGTQGTQYF. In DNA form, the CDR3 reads TGTGCCAGCAGCTTAACGGGGGGGACCCAAGGGACCCAGTACTTC.

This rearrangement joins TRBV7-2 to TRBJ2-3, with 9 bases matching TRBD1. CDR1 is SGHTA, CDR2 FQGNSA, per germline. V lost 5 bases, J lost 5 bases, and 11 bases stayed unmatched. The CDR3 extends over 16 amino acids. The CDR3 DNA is TGTGCCAGCAGCCAGGCGGGACAGGGAAGTGGAGATACGCAGTATTTT. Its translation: CASSQAGQGSGDTQYF.

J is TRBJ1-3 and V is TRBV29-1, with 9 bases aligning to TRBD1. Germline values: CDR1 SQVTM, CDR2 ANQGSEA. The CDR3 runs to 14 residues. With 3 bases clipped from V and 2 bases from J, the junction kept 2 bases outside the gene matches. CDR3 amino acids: CSVDRDRAGNTIYF. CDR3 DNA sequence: TGCAGCGTTGATCGGGACAGGGCTGGAAACACCATATATTTT.

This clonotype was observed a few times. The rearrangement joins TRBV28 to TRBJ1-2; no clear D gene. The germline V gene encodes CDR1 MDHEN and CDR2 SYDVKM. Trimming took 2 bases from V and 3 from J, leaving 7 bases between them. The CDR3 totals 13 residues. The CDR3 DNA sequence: TGTGCCAGCAGTTTAGAAGGGCACTATGGCTACACCTTC. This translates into CASSLEGHYGYTF.

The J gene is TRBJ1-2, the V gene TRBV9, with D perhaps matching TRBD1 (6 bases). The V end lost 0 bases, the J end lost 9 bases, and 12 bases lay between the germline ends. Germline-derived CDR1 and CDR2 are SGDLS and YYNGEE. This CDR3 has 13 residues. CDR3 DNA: TGTGCCAGCAGCGTAGAAGGGGGGTTAAGCTACACCTTC. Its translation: CASSVEGGLSYTF.

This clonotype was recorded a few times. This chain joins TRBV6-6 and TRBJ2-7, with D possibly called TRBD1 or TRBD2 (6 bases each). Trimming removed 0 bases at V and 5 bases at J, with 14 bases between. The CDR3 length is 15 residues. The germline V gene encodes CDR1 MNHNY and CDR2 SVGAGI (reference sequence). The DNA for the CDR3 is TGTGCCAGCAGTTACTCGAAAGTCGGGGGCCACGAGCAGTACTTC. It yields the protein CASSYSKVGGHEQYF.

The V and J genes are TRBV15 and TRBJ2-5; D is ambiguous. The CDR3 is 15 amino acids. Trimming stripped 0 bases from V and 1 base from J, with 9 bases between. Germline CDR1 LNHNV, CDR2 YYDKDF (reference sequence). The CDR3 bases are TGTGCCACCAGCAGAGACGTAGGAATCCAAGAGACCCAGTACTTC. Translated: CATSRDVGIQETQYF.

CDR3 DNA: TGCAGCGTTGCGGAGGGGGCCCAGGGCTACACCTTC. It yields the protein CSVAEGAQGYTF. The J gene is TRBJ1-2, the V gene TRBV29-1, with 7 bases aligning to TRBD1. Germline CDR1 is SQVTM and CDR2 is ANQGSEA. This CDR3 is 12 amino acids long. J gave up 8 bases and V 4 bases, and 7 bases lay outside the gene matches.